The 10 T cell receptor beta chains reported below all come from one sample, sequenced in a study of T cells in Graves' hyperthyroidism and ophthalmopathy. RNA transcripts gave rise to amplified TCR beta CDR3 regions. TCR CDR3 underwent first-round RT-PCR with the HTBI primer set. One entry per CDR3 protein, called by TCRdb with MiXCR from the multiplex PCR reads. This sample has roughly 630,000 distinct CDR3 sequences; 15% to 18% occur once, and the top ten carry less than 9.5%. The specimen was blood. All receptors derive from a woman in her thirties with Graves' hyperthyroidism.

This clonotype occurred a few times. The chain employs TRBV4-1 and TRBJ2-1; maybe TRBD2 (7 bases). The CDR3 is made up of 15 amino acids. Trimming took 4 bases from V and 8 from J, leaving 18 bases between them. Germline CDR1 is MGHRA and CDR2 is YSYEKL. The CDR3 loop is CASSRKVRGGDEQFF. CDR3 DNA: TGCGCCAGCAGCCGAAAGGTACGCGGGGGCGATGAGCAGTTCTTC.

This chain uses TRBV19 with TRBJ2-3; 10 bases align to TRBD2. Germline V lookup: CDR1 LNHDA, CDR2 SQIVND (reference sequence). This CDR3 contains 14 residues. V trimming: 6 bases; J trimming: 6 bases; junction bases outside the gene matches: 6. The DNA for the CDR3 is TGTGCCAGTAGCACAGCGGGAGGGTTGGATACGCAGTATTTT. This encodes CASSTAGGLDTQYF. Looking up the rest from reference TRBV19 and TRBJ2-3 gives the full variable domain: DGGITQSPKYLFRKEGQNVTLSCEQNLNHDAMYWYRQDPGQGLRLIYYSQIVNDFQKGDIAEGYSVSREKKESFPLTVTSAQKNPTAFYLCASSTAGGLDTQYFGPGTRLTVL.

This clonotype has a count of ten or more. The V gene is TRBV6-2 or TRBV6-3, the J gene TRBJ2-1, with 11 bases identical to TRBD2. The junction had 8 bases not matched to a gene; V was cut back by 5 bases and J by 8 bases. The CDR3 is 15 amino acids. Germline values: CDR1 MNHEY, CDR2 SVGEGT. The CDR3 here is CASSGTSGGAYEQFF. For the CDR3, the DNA is TGTGCCAGCAGTGGAACTAGCGGGGGCGCATATGAGCAGTTCTTC.

This clonotype was detected ten times or more. This rearrangement joins TRBV6-2 or TRBV6-3 to TRBJ1-5; 9 nucleotides line up with TRBD1. In germline, CDR1 is MNHEY, CDR2 SVGEGT. V shed 6 bases and J 4 bases; nucleotides not matched to a gene: 13. There are 17 residues in the CDR3. CDR3 DNA: TGTGCCAGCAGACCGAGAGGGGACAGGGTGAGTAATCAGCCCCAGCATTTT. It is translated as CASRPRGDRVSNQPQHF.

The chain has TRBV6-2 or TRBV6-3 and TRBJ1-2, with a possible D match to TRBD1 (6 bases). Germline V lookup: CDR1 MNHEY, CDR2 SVGEGT. The CDR3 consists of 15 residues. V was pared by 6 bases and J by 4 bases, with 18 bases between. The CDR3 sequence: CASSTGLEFSYGYTF. CDR3 DNA sequence: TGTGCCAGCAGCACAGGGCTGGAATTTAGCTATGGCTACACCTTC.

The gene calls are TRBV15 and TRBJ2-3; TRBD2 matches at 8 bases. V lost 1 base to trimming and J lost 2 bases; unmatched junction nucleotides: 5. The V gene's germline CDR1 is LNHNV and CDR2 YYDKDF (reference sequence). This CDR3 region has 16 residues. CDR3 in amino acids: CATSRVVAGNTDTQYF. Written as DNA, the CDR3 is TGTGCCACCAGCAGAGTTGTAGCGGGGAACACAGATACGCAGTATTTT.

This clonotype appeared many times. The J gene is TRBJ2-7, the V gene TRBV2, with D possibly being TRBD2 (6 bases). V lost 5 bases and J 6 bases, leaving 17 bases between the germline ends. This CDR3 has 14 amino acids. Looked up from germline, CDR1 is SNHLY and CDR2 is FYNNEI. Here the CDR3 reads CASSSGTGSPEQYF. DNA of the CDR3: TGTGCCAGCAGTTCCGGGACCGGGAGCCCCGAGCAGTACTTC. Variable domain in full (rest from reference TRBV2 and TRBJ2-7): EPEVTQTPSHQVTQMGQEVILRCVPISNHLYFYWYRQILGQKVEFLVSFYNNEISEKSEIFDDQFSVERPDGSNFTLKIRSTKLEDSAMYFCASSSGTGSPEQYFGPGTRLTVT.

The chain carries TRBV7-2 and TRBJ1-5; no definite D call. CDR1 SGHTA and CDR2 FQGNSA come from the germline V gene. The CDR3 sequence is 15 residues long. Trimming removed 5 bases at V and 2 bases at J, with 13 bases between. CDR3 coding DNA: TGTGCCAGCAGCCGCGACTGGGATGGCAATCAGCCCCAGCATTTT. It yields the protein CASSRDWDGNQPQHF.

The sample holds many counts of this clonotype. The DNA for the CDR3 is TGTGCCAGCAGCCCACGGACTAGCGGGAGGGGGTACAATGAGCAGTTCTTC. Translated: CASSPRTSGRGYNEQFF. This chain joins TRBV7-2 and TRBJ2-1; 15 bases agree with TRBD2. The CDR3 loop spans 17 amino acids. The V and J ends lost 5 bases and 4 bases, in that order; junction bases with no gene match: 6. Looked up from germline, CDR1 is SGHTA and CDR2 is FQGNSA.

This clonotype was recorded a few times. The J gene is TRBJ2-7, the V gene TRBV7-9; 11 bases are a match to TRBD2. The germline V gene encodes CDR1 SEHNR and CDR2 FQNEAQ (reference sequence). This CDR3 has 18 residues. Trimming took 4 bases from V and 4 from J; bases not matched to a gene: 15. The CDR3 DNA is TGTGCCAGCAGCTCGCATAGCGGGAGGGGGACGCTGAGGTACGAGCAGTACTTC. It is translated as CASSSHSGRGTLRYEQYF.